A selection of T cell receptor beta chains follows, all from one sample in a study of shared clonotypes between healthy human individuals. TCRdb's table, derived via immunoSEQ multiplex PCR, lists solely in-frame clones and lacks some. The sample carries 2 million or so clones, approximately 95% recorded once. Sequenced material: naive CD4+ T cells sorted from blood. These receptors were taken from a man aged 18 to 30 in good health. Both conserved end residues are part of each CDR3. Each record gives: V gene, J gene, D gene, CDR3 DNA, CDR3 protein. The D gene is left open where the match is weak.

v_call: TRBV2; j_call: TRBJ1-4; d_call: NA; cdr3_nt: TGTGCCAGCAGGACAGAAGATGAAAAACTGTTTTTT; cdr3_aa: CASRTEDEKLFF
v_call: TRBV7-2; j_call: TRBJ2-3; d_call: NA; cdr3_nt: TGTGCCAGCAGTTACTCTGGGACTAGCACAGATACGCAGTATTTT; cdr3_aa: CASSYSGTSTDTQYF
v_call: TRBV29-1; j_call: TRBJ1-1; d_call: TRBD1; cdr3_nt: TGCAGCGCCGGGACAGAGAACACTGAAGCTTTCTTT; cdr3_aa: CSAGTENTEAFF
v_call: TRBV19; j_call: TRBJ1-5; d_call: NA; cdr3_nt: TGTGCCAGTAGTATAGTTCGGGGGCAGGGCAATCAGCCCCAGCATTTT; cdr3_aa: CASSIVRGQGNQPQHF
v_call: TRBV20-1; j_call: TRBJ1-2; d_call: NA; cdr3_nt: TGCAGTGCCCGTAACCTGGAAGGCACCTTC; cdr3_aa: CSARNLEGTF
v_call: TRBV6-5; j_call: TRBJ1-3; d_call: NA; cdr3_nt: TGTGCCAGCAGCCGGGACACCATCTCTGGAAACACCATATATTTT; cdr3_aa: CASSRDTISGNTIYF
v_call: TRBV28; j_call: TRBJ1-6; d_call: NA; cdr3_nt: TGTGCCAGCAGTATCGGTCCTGAGCCTAGCTCCTATAATTCACCCCTCCACTTT; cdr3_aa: CASSIGPEPSSYNSPLHF
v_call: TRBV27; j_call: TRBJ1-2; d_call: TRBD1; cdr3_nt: TGTGCCAGCAGCGGCCGGCCAGGGGGATACGTCTATGGCTACACCTTC; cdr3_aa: CASSGRPGGYVYGYTF
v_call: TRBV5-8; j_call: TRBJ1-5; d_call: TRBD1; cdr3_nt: TGTGCCAGCAGCTTGGGGGACAGGAGGGGAAATCAGCCCCAGCATTTT; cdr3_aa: CASSLGDRRGNQPQHF
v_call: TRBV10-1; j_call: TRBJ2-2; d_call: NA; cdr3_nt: TGCGCCAGCAGGGACACAAACACCGGGGAGCTGTTTTTT; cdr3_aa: CASRDTNTGELFF
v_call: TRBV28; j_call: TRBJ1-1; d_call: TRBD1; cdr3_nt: TGTGCCAGCAGCCCGACAGGGGAGACCATGAACACTGAAGCTTTCTTT; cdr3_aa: CASSPTGETMNTEAFF
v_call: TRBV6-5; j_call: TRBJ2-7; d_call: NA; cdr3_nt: TGTGCCAGCAGTTCACGGACCAGAGGCTCCTACGAGCAGTACTTC; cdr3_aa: CASSSRTRGSYEQYF